This TCR beta chain was captured by sequencing in a study of cytomegalovirus exposure and HLA in healthy donors. General observations from the study: In a later analysis, common viral pathogens appeared linked to several of the most significant clusters. TCR beta chain V- and J-gene trimming was linked, in a later analysis, to a missense variant in DCLRE1C. Earlier analysis found most TCR beta V segments productive about 90% or about 30% of the time. A highly shared variant cluster was judged a likely technical artifact.

60 Vbeta and 13 Jbeta primers were used in PCR. The assay was immunoSEQ multiplex PCR, and TCRdb's table has in-frame clones only and misses some. The table lists some 120,000 clones, roughly 63% of them singletons. This clone has a handful of counts. Its matching antigen is unknown. The CDR3 totals 16 residues. The ends were cut back, 0 bases at V and 5 bases at J, with 14 bases in the middle. Per the germline V gene, CDR1 is LNHNV and CDR2 is YYDKDF (reference sequence). Input material: PBMCs. This TCR came from a man aged 30-40 years in good health and CMV-seropositive. V usage is TRBV15 and J usage is TRBJ2-4; D unclear. The CDR3 is CATSRETPRFQNIQYF. Here the CDR3 DNA reads TGTGCCACCAGCAGAGAAACTCCCCGCTTTCAAAACATTCAGTACTTC.